The clone carrying this TCR beta chain was detected once. What it recognizes is unknown. CDR3 length: 16 residues. The germline V and J ends were trimmed by 2 bases and 0 bases, with 11 bases remaining between them. Germline V gives CDR1 SGHNT, CDR2 YENEEA. As for time point: week 47, end of study. A 20-mer mutant IDH1 peptide at 300 ug was injected subcutaneously with topical imiquimod. The data stem from a study of a mutant IDH1 vaccine in newly diagnosed glioma. Sequencing was performed with immunoSEQ multiplex PCR; in TCRdb, only in-frame clones are kept and a portion is missing. Among 25,000 or so clones listed, approximately 84% were seen once.

The specimen comprised PBMCs, sampled from a glioma patient whose treatment included an IDH1 peptide vaccine. This chain links TRBV11-3 with TRBJ2-4, with no clear D. The sequence was collected from a man aged 40-50 years with glioma. CDR3 nucleotide sequence: TGTGCCAGCAGCTTACGAGCGTCCCGAGCCAAAAACATTCAGTACTTC. Its protein product is CASSLRASRAKNIQYF.